This paragraph reports one T cell receptor beta chain. There is no known antigen for this receptor. Base-call qualities are not available, and no considerably larger clone is one nucleotide away. Library preparation employed the immunoSEQ multiplex PCR assay. The multiplex PCR relied on a mix of 60 forward primers for TCR Vbeta segments and 13 reverse primers for TCR Jbeta segments. A multiplex PCR assay on genomic DNA amplified the CDR3 region of rearranged TCR beta genes. The Illumina HiSeq System was used to sequence the amplified TCR beta libraries as 87-base-pair reads. The study's own analysis went as follows. In a later analysis, about 80 million unique TCR beta chains were counted across the 690 or so repertoires, and approximately 11 million of these chains were shared by at least two donors. A nearest-neighbor algorithm error-corrected the raw reads and collapsed the reads into unique sequences, merging closely related sequences to remove PCR and sequencing errors. CDR3 sequences were aligned to IMGT reference sequences to assign V, D and J gene segments. For a sequence to be retained, a match of at least six nucleotides was required to both a V gene segment and a J gene segment. A rearrangement was called productive if the CDR3 had no stop codons and remained in frame with V and J, and every other rearrangement was called non-productive. Following IMGT convention, CDR3 was defined as the stretch from the second conserved V-encoded cysteine up to the conserved J-encoded phenylalanine. The earlier analysis of about 590 of the donors excluded sequences that lacked an unambiguous match to a single V gene segment. In an earlier analysis of a few hundred of the donors, V segments were called functional above 56.7% productive rearrangements and were called segregating when the between-donor standard deviation exceeded 5%. A statistical classification framework was developed to diagnose cytomegalovirus status using the catalog of TCR beta chain sequences. A later analysis assigned V and J genes by comparing TCR nucleotide sequences with IMGT/GENE-DB human TR gene sequences. Using the TCRdist pipeline, a later analysis assigned CDR3 sequences along with most-parsimonious VDJ recombination scenarios. In a later analysis, each TCR beta chain was defined by its CDR3 amino acid sequence together with its V-gene family, and reads without a unique V-gene family were excluded. To address suspected cross-contamination and a sequencing artifact, a later analysis removed under 600 highly shared, low-generation-probability nucleotide sequences. In a later analysis, a clonal expansion index was calculated for each public chain from normalized within-repertoire ranks of inferred template counts. In a later analysis, generation probabilities were computed with a VDJ recombination model fitted to out-of-frame rearrangements, and the resulting probabilities were checked against IGoR. Hypergeometric tests were used in a later analysis to score TCR-TCR, TCR-HLA and TCR-CMV co-occurrence, with a repertoire-size bias correction applied to the TCR pairs. False discovery rates were estimated in a later analysis by permuting HLA or CMV assignments 20 times. A later analysis grouped co-occurring TCRs with DBSCAN, adding TCRdist sequence similarity when clustering within HLA-allele-positive subsets. Co-occurrence clustering excluded repertoires with fewer than 30,000 or more than 120,000 public chains, plus five with anomalous nucleotide sharing. TCRdb carries this immuneACCESS record with in-frame sequences only. Its versions omit some clonotypes, under half of them owing to an unresolved V gene in the studies checked, with the rest unexplained. V, J and clone size reflect that table, while D and trimming were determined from the DNA. The sample table lists about 150,000 clones, over 65% of them with a count of one. The top ten clones comprise around 1.8% of the sample.

This entry is derived from a study of cytomegalovirus exposure and HLA in healthy donors (dated by TCRdb to about 2017). The study in broad terms: According to an earlier analysis of several hundred of the donors, about 179 million T cells yielded over 90 million unique TCR beta sequences and 276 Gb of sequence data. An early release covering 550 to 650 HLA-typed donors comprised 300 to 350 gigabases of sequencing data and some 79 million unique TCR sequences. Of the roughly 400 genotyped donors, less than 85% were placed in the genetic ancestry cluster associated with self-reported Caucasian donors. The study was designed to test whether signatures of past pathogen exposure could be identified by cataloging public T cell receptors. The study profiled the T cell repertoires of under 700 subjects by immunosequencing and related them to cytomegalovirus serostatus. In addition to the first cohort of hundreds of subjects, a separate validation cohort of 130 or so different subjects was used. The study combined high-throughput TCR immunosequencing, statistical association of individual TCRs with disease status, and machine learning to predict cytomegalovirus infection status. A later analysis re-examined previously published TCR beta repertoires from more than 650 donors and added high-resolution HLA genotyping to investigate patterns of TCR occurrence. The later analysis used no new phenotypic data to find candidate immune exposures, relying instead on TCR beta sequences and their occurrence across donors. To decide whether each TCR beta V gene segment behaved as functional or pseudogenic, an earlier analysis of some 570 of the donors relied on high-throughput TCR beta sequencing. Alongside the repertoire data, information on donor age, sex, ethnicity and CMV serostatus was compiled. A later genetic analysis used genome-wide SNP genotypes for about 65% of the 666 donors, treating that subset as a discovery cohort. All discovery cohort repertoires had been generated using a single sequencing platform. Class I and class II HLA loci were covered by the typing at four-digit resolution. Typing coverage varied by locus: roughly 629-630 donors for A, B, C, DRB1 and DQB1; around 560 for DQA1; 606 for DPA1; approximately 470 for DPB1. Roughly five DR-DQ haplotypes were handled as single units for association and clustering, since linkage in the cohort was strong. Among about 410 genotyped donors of the cohort, an average of around 220,000 unique TCR beta nucleotide sequences was sequenced per donor, of which roughly 17% were non-productive. On the study overall, not on this receptor specifically: A few of the identified cytomegalovirus-associated TCR beta chains were confirmed in vitro to be specific for cytomegalovirus antigens. When HLA alleles, especially DR and DQ, strongly co-occurred, attributing TCR associations to individual alleles was difficult. A cluster of highly shared sequence variants was judged likely to represent a technical artifact of the sequencing pipeline. This cohort had only TCR beta chains sequenced, and the lack of alpha or paired-chain data limited which features could be detected. Compared with equally common non-associated chains, HLA-associated TCR beta chains in a later analysis were more clonally expanded and had lower generation probabilities. In a later analysis, TCR association rates were found to vary across HLA loci, with the most associated TCRs seen for DRB1 alleles and the fewest for HLA-C alleles. In a later analysis, most CMV-associated TCR beta chains were found to appear HLA-restricted, with HLA associations seemingly driven largely by CMV exposure. A further reported finding was that TCR beta sequences accurately predicted the HLA-A and HLA-B alleles for most subjects in the first cohort. In a later analysis, 16,951 TCR beta sequences were associated with specific HLA alleles at a false discovery rate of 0.05. Linkage disequilibrium might explain the correlated functional status among segregating V segments, but an unknown experimental factor could not be excluded. In both the original and validation cohorts, the classifier was reported to diagnose cytomegalovirus status with high specificity and sensitivity. The authors suggested that the approach could potentially be generalized to other disease states and immunological phenotypes. Because counts were too low, some 16 rarely observed V segments, including chromosome 9 orphons, were excluded from the earlier analysis of 587 of the donors. Roughly uniform sequencing depth across donors was assumed in presence/absence analyses, although this assumption may not hold. Most TCR sequences were seen in very few donors, while some public TCRs were found in many individuals. CMV serostatus was the only immune exposure information available for the cohort. An association between a missense DCLRE1C variant and V-gene and J-gene trimming of TCR beta chains was found in a later genetic analysis and replicated in an independent cohort. Several of the top co-occurrence clusters appeared to be linked to parvovirus B19, influenza, CMV and Epstein-Barr virus, according to a later analysis. According to a later genetic analysis, donors in an Asian-associated ancestry cluster had fewer N-insertions in productive TCRs than the roughly 700-donor mean. Because some donors lacked HLA typing at each locus, the association tests relied only on the typed subset. The study listed around 160 TCR beta chains as associated with cytomegalovirus. Broadly in line with IMGT annotations, most TCR beta V segments showed up in productive rearrangements about 90% or about 30% of the time in an earlier analysis of 450 to 750 of the donors.

The cohort was made up of under 800 healthy bone marrow donors. Cohort members were all nominally healthy when sampled, although unrecorded immune exposures were likely present. The donor was CMV seropositive and belonged to the group of more than 250 seropositive cohort members. Every donor gave a peripheral blood sample, and the peripheral blood mononuclear cells from that sample were used for TCR beta sequencing. Genomic DNA extraction from the blood cell samples was performed with the Qiagen DNeasy Blood Extraction Kit. Sequencing was carried out using PBMCs. This TCR came from a female donor in good health and CMV-seropositive.

The CDR3 corresponds to CASSQRDRADTQYF. The nucleotide sequence is TGTGCCAGCAGCCAACGGGACAGGGCAGATACGCAGTATTTT. The chain was built from TRBV7-6 and TRBJ2-3, with 9 middle bases fitting TRBD1. The CDR1 and CDR2 encoded by the germline V gene are SGHVS and FNYEAQ. V trim: 5 bases; J trim: 4 bases; unmatched bases: 4. The CDR3, cysteine through phenylalanine, is 14 amino acids long. CDR3 DNA is the only sequence kept; it has 42 bases, read in frame from the first base.